This TCR beta chain was recorded in a study of early T cells in non-severe SARS-CoV-2 infection. Whole-study context: Sequencing of bulk RNA from unsorted whole blood was done, without chain pairing.

Researchers attached unique molecular identifiers to individual cDNA molecules. One entry per CDR3 protein results from TCRdb running MiXCR on the 5' RACE reads. The sample records around 81,000 distinct CDR3 sequences, 13% to 15% being singletons. This clonotype has only a few counts. Sequenced material: whole blood. The clonotype comes from an adult who was a healthcare worker with PCR-confirmed SARS-CoV-2 infection or an uninfected control (not recorded which).

CDR3 nucleotide sequence: TGTGCCAGCGGATACCGGGACAGGGGGCGGCCTGAAGCTTTCTTT. Translation: CASGYRDRGRPEAFF. The rearrangement joins TRBV6-1 to TRBJ1-1; 12 nucleotides line up with TRBD1. The length of the CDR3 is 15 residues. V was pared by 8 bases and J by 6 bases, with 10 bases of the junction left unmatched. Germline CDR1 and CDR2: MNHNS and SASEGT.